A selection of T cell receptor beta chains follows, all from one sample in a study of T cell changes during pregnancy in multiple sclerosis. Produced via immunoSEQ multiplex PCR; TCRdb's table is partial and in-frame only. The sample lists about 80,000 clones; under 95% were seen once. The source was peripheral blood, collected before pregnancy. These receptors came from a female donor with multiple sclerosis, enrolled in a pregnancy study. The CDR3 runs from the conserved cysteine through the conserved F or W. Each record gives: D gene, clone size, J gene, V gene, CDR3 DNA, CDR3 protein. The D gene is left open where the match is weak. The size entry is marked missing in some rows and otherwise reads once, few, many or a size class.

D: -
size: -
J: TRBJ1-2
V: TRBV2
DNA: TGTGCCAGCAGTGACAGCTATGGCTACACCTTC
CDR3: CASSDSYGYTF

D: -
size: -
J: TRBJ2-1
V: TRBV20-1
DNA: TGCAGTGCTGGTGGGAGCAATGAGCAGTTCTTC
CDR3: CSAGGSNEQFF

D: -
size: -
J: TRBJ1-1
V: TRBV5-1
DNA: TGCGCCAGCTCGACAGCTTTGAACACTGAAGCTTTCTTT
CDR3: CASSTALNTEAFF

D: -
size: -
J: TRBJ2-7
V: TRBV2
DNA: TGTGCCAACCGTCTCCCGGGTTACTACGAGCAGTACTTC
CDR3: CANRLPGYYEQYF

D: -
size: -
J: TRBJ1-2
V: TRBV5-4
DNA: TGTGCCAGCAGCTCGGAGCGCAGTGGCTACACCTTC
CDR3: CASSSERSGYTF

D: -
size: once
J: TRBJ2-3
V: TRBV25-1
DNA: TGTGCCAGCAGTGAACGGGGCACAGATACGCAGTATTTT
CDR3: CASSERGTDTQYF

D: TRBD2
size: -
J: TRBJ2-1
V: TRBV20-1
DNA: TGCAGTGCTAGGAGCGGGGGAGAGCAGTTCTTC
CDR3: CSARSGGEQFF

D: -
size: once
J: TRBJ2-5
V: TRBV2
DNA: TGTGCCAGCAGTGAAGCGGGGACATTTCAAGAGACCCAGTACTTC
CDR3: CASSEAGTFQETQYF

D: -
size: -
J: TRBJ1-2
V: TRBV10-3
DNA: TGTGCCATCAGTGAGTCTTTACAGGGCGCCTATGGCTACACCTTC
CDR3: CAISESLQGAYGYTF

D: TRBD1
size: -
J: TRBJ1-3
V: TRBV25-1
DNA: TGTGCCAGCAGTGAATATGCTGGGGACAGCTCTGGAAACACCATATATTTT
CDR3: CASSEYAGDSSGNTIYF

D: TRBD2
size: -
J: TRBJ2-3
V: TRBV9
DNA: TGTGCCAGCTCCAGCGGGGGGCCTTCTAGCACAGATACGCAGTATTTT
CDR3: CASSSGGPSSTDTQYF

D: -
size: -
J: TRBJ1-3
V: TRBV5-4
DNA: TGTGCCAGCAGCACGATTGACAGCTCTGGAAACACCATATATTTT
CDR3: CASSTIDSSGNTIYF

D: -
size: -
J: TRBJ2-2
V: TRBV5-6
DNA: TGTGCCAGCAGCTTGCTTAACTGGAGGGAGCCCGGGGAGCTGTTTTTT
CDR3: CASSLLNWREPGELFF

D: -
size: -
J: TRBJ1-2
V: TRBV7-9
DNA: TGTGCCAGCAGCTTCCCCGCCCGGGGGTTATCCTATGGCTACACCTTC
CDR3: CASSFPARGLSYGYTF

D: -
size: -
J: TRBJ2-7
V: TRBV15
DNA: TGTGCCACCAACATTTCCTACGAGCAGTACTTC
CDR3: CATNISYEQYF

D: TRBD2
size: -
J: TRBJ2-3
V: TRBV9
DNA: TGTGCCAGCAGCGTAGCCGGGAACGGGGGGGCGACTACGCAGTATTTT
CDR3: CASSVAGNGGATTQYF

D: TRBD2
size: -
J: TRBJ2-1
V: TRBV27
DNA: TGTGCCAGCAGTTTCACGGGGGGTAGTGAGCAGTTCTTC
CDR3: CASSFTGGSEQFF

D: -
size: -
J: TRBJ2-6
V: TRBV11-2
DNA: TGTGCCAGCTTAAAACAGGGTGGAAGTGGGGCCAACGTCCTGACTTTC
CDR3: CASLKQGGSGANVLTF

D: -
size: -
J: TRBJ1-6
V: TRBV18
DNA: TGTGCCAGCTCCGTTAGCTCCTATAATTCACCCCTCCACTTT
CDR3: CASSVSSYNSPLHF

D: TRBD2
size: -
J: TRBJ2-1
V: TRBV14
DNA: TGTGCCAGCAAGTTAGCGGGGGGCAATGAGCAGTTCTTC
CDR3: CASKLAGGNEQFF

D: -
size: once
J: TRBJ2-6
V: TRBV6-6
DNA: TGTGCCAGCAGTACGACAGTGGCTGGGGCCAACGTCCTGACTTTC
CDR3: CASSTTVAGANVLTF

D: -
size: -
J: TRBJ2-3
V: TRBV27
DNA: TGTGCCAGCAGTTCCTTAAGGGGCCTCACAGATACGCAGTATTTT
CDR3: CASSSLRGLTDTQYF